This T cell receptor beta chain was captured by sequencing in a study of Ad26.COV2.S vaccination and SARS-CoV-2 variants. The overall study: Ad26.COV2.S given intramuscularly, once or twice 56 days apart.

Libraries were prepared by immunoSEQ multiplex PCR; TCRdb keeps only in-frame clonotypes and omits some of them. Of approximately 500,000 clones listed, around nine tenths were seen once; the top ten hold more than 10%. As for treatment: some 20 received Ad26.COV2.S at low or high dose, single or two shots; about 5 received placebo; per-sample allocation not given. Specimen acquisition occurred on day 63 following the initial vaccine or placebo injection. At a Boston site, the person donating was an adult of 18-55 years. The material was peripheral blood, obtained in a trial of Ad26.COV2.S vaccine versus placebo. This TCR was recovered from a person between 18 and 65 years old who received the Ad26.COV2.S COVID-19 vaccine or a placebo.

DNA for the CDR3: TGTGCCAGCAGCGTCGGACAGGGGTTCCACGAGCAGTACTTC. Protein product: CASSVGQGFHEQYF. The rearrangement uses TRBV9 and TRBJ2-7, with 9 bases lining up with TRBD1. Germline CDR1 reads SGDLS; CDR2 reads YYNGEE. This CDR3 is 14 amino acids long. V shed 2 bases and J 5 bases; nucleotides not matched to a gene: 5.